This record concerns one T cell receptor beta chain sequence. Libraries were prepared by immunoSEQ multiplex PCR; TCRdb keeps only in-frame clonotypes and omits some of them. The sample has 15,000 to 20,000 clones; roughly four fifths are singletons. The data stem from a study of somatic mutations in cytotoxic T cells in rheumatoid arthritis. Germline CDR1 MGHDK, CDR2 SYGVNS. V lost 1 base to trimming and J lost 5 bases, with 5 bases between them. CDR3 size: 12 residues. The clonotype originates from a man younger than 35 with rheumatoid arthritis. The chain has TRBV25-1 and TRBJ1-2; D unclear. Sequenced sample: CD8+ T cells sorted from blood. The DNA for the CDR3 is TGTGCCAGCAGTGAATCTTTGTATGGCTACACCTTC. It specifies CASSESLYGYTF.